The 31 T cell receptor beta chains below all came from one sample that was sequenced in a study of blood T cell repertoires in COVID-19 (dated by TCRdb to the early 2020s). Library prep was done by the immunoSEQ multiplex PCR assay. TCRdb provides this immuneACCESS table in a form limited to in-frame rearrangements. Some clones are lacking; in checked studies, under half of them reflect an unresolved V gene, and why the rest are absent is not known. This sample holds about 63,000 clones; 79% were observed only once. Clones ranked in the top ten supply about 31% of the sample. The source material was peripheral blood. The receptors shown here come from a human donor in a cohort sampled during active COVID-19.

The genes are TRBV28 and TRBJ1-5; D perhaps matches TRBD1 (5 bases). This CDR3 region has 14 residues. V was shortened by 0 bases and J by 5 bases, with 8 bases between the two germline ends. CDR1 and CDR2 from the germline V gene are MDHEN and SYDVKM. For the CDR3, the DNA is TGTGCCAGCAGTTTATGGCAGGGCCATCAGCCCCAGCATTTT. This translates into CASSLWQGHQPQHF.

V and J are TRBV30 and TRBJ2-3; 7 bases are a match to TRBD1. J lost 2 bases, V lost 4 bases, and 6 bases had no gene match. From germline, CDR1 is GTSNPN and CDR2 SVGIG (reference sequence). The CDR3 contains 14 residues. The CDR3 reads CAWTQTGPTDTQYF. The CDR3 coding sequence is TGTGCCTGGACCCAGACAGGGCCCACAGATACGCAGTATTTT.

The chain is built from TRBV7-9 and TRBJ2-7, with 9 bases fitting TRBD2. The CDR3 contains 16 residues. Trimming took 0 bases from V and 2 from J; bases not matched to a gene: 5. Germline V gives CDR1 SEHNR, CDR2 FQNEAQ (reference sequence). This CDR3 reads CASSLAHGGRAYEQYF. CDR3 coding DNA: TGTGCCAGCAGCTTAGCGCACGGCGGGAGGGCCTACGAGCAGTACTTC.

This sequence joins TRBV7-2 and TRBJ1-4; 8 bases fit TRBD1. Per the germline V gene, CDR1 is SGHTA and CDR2 is FQGNSA. Trimming took 5 bases from V and 6 from J; bases not matched to a gene: 8. This CDR3 contains 15 residues. Here the CDR3 reads CASSPTAGGYEKLFF. The CDR3 DNA reads TGTGCCAGCAGCCCTACCGCAGGGGGCTATGAAAAACTGTTTTTT.

This chain connects TRBV29-1 to TRBJ2-2; TRBD2 matches 15 bases. With 3 bases clipped from V and 8 bases from J, the junction kept 1 base outside the gene matches. The germline V gene encodes CDR1 SQVTM and CDR2 ANQGSEA. This CDR3 region has 14 residues. CDR3 sequence (DNA): TGCAGCGTTGAGGGACTAGCGGGAGGAGGGGAGCTGTTTTTT. This codes for CSVEGLAGGGELFF.

This chain uses TRBV6-5 with TRBJ2-2, with TRBD1 identical over 9 bases. Germline CDR1 reads MNHEY; CDR2 reads SVGAGI. J lost 4 bases, V lost 9 bases, and 9 bases had no gene match. The CDR3 runs to 15 residues. The CDR3 sequence: CASKRWTGVTGELFF. The CDR3 bases are TGTGCCAGTAAAAGATGGACAGGGGTCACCGGGGAGCTGTTTTTT.

The rearrangement uses TRBV19 and TRBJ1-2; 9 bases fit TRBD1. The V and J ends lost 3 bases and 2 bases, in that order; junction bases with no gene match: 7. The CDR3 spans 16 residues. Germline-derived CDR1 and CDR2 are LNHDA and SQIVND (reference sequence). The DNA of the CDR3 is TGTGCCAGTAGTATCGGACAGGGGCGAAGAAACTATGGCTACACCTTC. Amino acid sequence: CASSIGQGRRNYGYTF.

The CDR3: CSTARGSYGYTF. The CDR3 DNA follows: TGCAGCACCGCTCGTGGGAGCTATGGCTACACCTTC. The chain combines TRBV29-1 with TRBJ1-2; unclear D gene. The germline V and J ends were trimmed by 8 bases and 4 bases, with 14 bases remaining between them. The CDR3 covers 12 residues. CDR1 and CDR2 (germline): SQVTM, ANQGSEA.

This sequence joins TRBV7-2 and TRBJ1-5; D may be TRBD1 (6 bases). Trimming stripped 5 bases from V and 1 base from J, with 15 bases between. The length of the CDR3 is 16 residues. Germline V gene lookup returns CDR1 SGHTA and CDR2 FQGNSA. As DNA, the CDR3 is TGTGCCAGCAGCCCGCACTCAGGGGAGAGCAATCAGCCCCAGCATTTT. Protein product: CASSPHSGESNQPQHF.

V usage is TRBV23-1 and J usage is TRBJ2-7, with D tentatively TRBD2 (5 bases). TRBV23-1 is noted as an ORF with a role that remains uncertain. Deletions cut 2 bases from V and 4 bases from J, with 12 bases between. This CDR3 spans 14 amino acids. The CDR3 is CASSQLPGKYEQYF. CDR3 coding DNA: TGCGCCAGCAGTCAACTACCGGGGAAGTACGAGCAGTACTTC.

This clone was detected a few times. CDR3 DNA: TGTGCCAGCAGTTTTAAGGGGGCGAACTATGGCTACACCTTC. Its translation: CASSFKGANYGYTF. The genes are TRBV27 and TRBJ1-2; 7 bases align to TRBD1. Losses at the gene ends were 3 bases for V and 2 bases for J; bases not matched to a gene: 3. This CDR3 has 14 amino acids. From germline, CDR1 is MNHEY and CDR2 SMNVEV (reference sequence).

The V call is TRBV5-1, the J call TRBJ1-1; 8 bases align to TRBD1. Germline CDR1 and CDR2: SGHRS and YFSETQ. V dropped 2 bases and J dropped 8; count of bases not matched to a gene: 14. This CDR3 is built from 16 residues. CDR3 nucleotide sequence: TGCGCCAGCAGCTTCGGACAGGGAAGGAGTGGGTCGGAAGCTTTCTTT. Protein: CASSFGQGRSGSEAFF. Full variable domain (rest looked up from reference TRBV5-1 and TRBJ1-1): KAGVTQTPRYLIKTRGQQVTLSCSPISGHRSVSWYQQTPGQGLQFLFEYFSETQRNKGNFPGRFSGRQFSNSRSEMNVSTLELGDSALYLCASSFGQGRSGSEAFFGQGTRLTVV.

This rearrangement joins TRBV19 to TRBJ1-2; 10 bases fit TRBD1. CDR3 length equals 16 residues. With V trimmed by 6 bases and J by 8 bases, 15 bases remained unmatched. Germline V lookup: CDR1 LNHDA, CDR2 SQIVND (reference sequence). CDR3 sequence (DNA): TGTGCCAGTAGCCGGATGTCGGGACAGGGGCTAGGAGGCTACACCTTC. Its translation is CASSRMSGQGLGGYTF.

In regard to this clone: The junction does not match germline at one end; this may be a read error. The genes are TRBV7-7 and TRBJ2-5; D may be TRBD2 (5 bases). The CDR3 totals 13 residues. Per the germline V gene, CDR1 is SSHAT and CDR2 is FNYEAQ (reference sequence). The CDR3 sequence is CASSRTVGGTQYF. CDR3 bases: TGTGCTAGCAGCCGGACCGTCGGAGGGACCCAGTACTTC.

The chain employs TRBV10-2 and TRBJ2-7; a weak D match, TRBD2 (6 bases). CDR3 size: 16 residues. The V end was cut by 2 bases, the J end by 9 bases, with 23 bases between. Germline CDR1 WSHSY, CDR2 SAAADI. The CDR3 spells CASSEHLTGGSGGQYF. The DNA for the CDR3 is TGCGCCAGCAGTGAGCACCTGACTGGGGGGTCAGGAGGGCAGTACTTC.

The chain joins TRBV27 to TRBJ1-5, with 9 bases that match TRBD1. The V and J ends lost 6 bases and 1 base, in that order; junction bases with no gene match: 7. Germline V gene sequence: CDR1 MNHEY, CDR2 SMNVEV (reference sequence). The CDR3 loop spans 16 amino acids. The DNA for the CDR3 is TGTGCCAGCAGGCGGGACAGGGCAGGGAGCAATCAGCCCCAGCATTTT. The encoded protein is CASRRDRAGSNQPQHF.

V gene TRBV7-2 combines with J gene TRBJ1-6; TRBD1 matches 10 bases. The CDR3 sequence is 14 residues long. Trimming removed 5 bases from V and 7 bases from J; junction bases left unmatched: 2. Germline V gene data show CDR1 as SGHTA and CDR2 as FQGNSA. CDR3 DNA: TGTGCCAGCAGCCAGACAGGGGGCAATTCACCCCTCCACTTT. Encoded protein: CASSQTGGNSPLHF.

This clone has a single count. The V gene is TRBV6-5, the J gene TRBJ1-2, with TRBD1 matching over 9 bases. The V and J ends lost 5 bases and 2 bases, in that order; junction bases with no gene match: 6. This CDR3 has 15 amino acids. CDR1 is MNHEY and CDR2 is SVGAGI in the germline V gene. The CDR3 here is CASSRPGQGNYGYTF. CDR3 coding DNA: TGTGCCAGCAGTCGACCGGGACAGGGCAACTATGGCTACACCTTC.

The chain has TRBV24-1 and TRBJ2-7, with 11 nucleotides matching TRBD2. CDR1 is KGHDR and CDR2 is SFDVKD in the germline V gene. The CDR3 sequence is 15 residues long. V shed 12 bases, J shed 5 bases, and the junction held 14 bases outside the gene matches. The CDR3 DNA sequence: TGTGCCCCCCCCCTACTAGCGGGAGAGGCGGACGAGCAGTACTTC. It codes for CAPPLLAGEADEQYF.

This sequence joins TRBV11-2 and TRBJ2-7, with 7 bases fitting TRBD2. In germline, CDR1 is SGHAT, CDR2 FQNNGV. Trimming cost V 8 bases and J 3 bases; bases outside gene matches: 7. The CDR3 is 13 amino acids. Here the CDR3 reads CASSRSGGYEQYF. The CDR3 DNA reads as TGTGCCAGCTCCCGATCGGGGGGCTACGAGCAGTACTTC.

The gene calls are TRBV28 and TRBJ1-5; no clear D gene. This CDR3 contains 16 residues. Deletions cut 2 bases from V and 2 bases from J, with 13 bases between. Germline-derived CDR1 and CDR2 are MDHEN and SYDVKM. CDR3 region: CASSLGPFQRNQPQHF. The CDR3 DNA follows: TGTGCCAGCAGTTTAGGGCCTTTCCAGCGCAATCAGCCCCAGCATTTT. Full variable domain (outside the CDR3, taken from reference TRBV28 and TRBJ1-5): DVKVTQSSRYLVKRTGEKVFLECVQDMDHENMFWYRQDPGLGLRLIYFSYDVKMKEKGDIPEGYSVSREKKERFSLILESASTNQTSMYLCASSLGPFQRNQPQHFGDGTRLSIL.

This rearrangement joins TRBV19 to TRBJ2-1, with 8 bases that match TRBD2. From germline, CDR1 is LNHDA and CDR2 SQIVND (reference sequence). This CDR3 contains 16 residues. With 4 bases clipped from V and 7 bases from J, the junction kept 12 bases outside the gene matches. The CDR3 DNA follows: TGTGCCAGTAGTACTACCGGGACTAGGGCCAGGAATGAGCAGTTCTTC. It encodes CASSTTGTRARNEQFF.

CDR3 nucleotide sequence: TGCGCCAGCAGCCAAGTCGTTCCAGGGGGCGAGCAGTACTTC. Its translation: CASSQVVPGGEQYF. The V gene is TRBV4-3, the J gene TRBJ2-7; 7 bases are a match to TRBD1. The V segment lost 1 base and the J segment 6 bases; nucleotides outside the gene matches: 6. The CDR3 has 14 amino acids. Germline V CDR1 and CDR2: LGHNA, YSLEER.

This chain links TRBV4-2 with TRBJ2-7, with D maybe TRBD2 (5 bases). Trimming left V 2 bases short and J 3 bases short, with 14 bases between. The CDR3 totals 15 residues. Germline V lookup: CDR1 LGHNA, CDR2 YNFKEQ. CDR3 sequence reads: CASSQRLAQGYEQYF. CDR3 nucleotide sequence: TGTGCCAGCAGCCAAAGATTAGCGCAAGGCTACGAGCAGTACTTC.

This clone occurred a few times. The chain joins TRBV27 to TRBJ2-7; 16 bases agree with TRBD2. The CDR3 totals 15 residues. CDR1 is MNHEY, CDR2 SMNVEV, per germline (reference sequence). Germline trimming cut 2 bases from V and 6 bases from J; bases unmatched to any gene: 1. For the CDR3, the DNA is TGTGCCAGCAGTTTAGGGACTAGCGGGAGGGGCGAGCAGTACTTC. Its protein is CASSLGTSGRGEQYF.

V is TRBV19 and J is TRBJ2-1, with a possible D match to TRBD1 (5 bases). Germline V CDR1 and CDR2: LNHDA, SQIVND (reference sequence). The CDR3 contains 16 residues. V was cut by 9 bases and J by 6 bases, with 24 bases left in between. This CDR3 is CASHSLWQGQINEQFF. The CDR3 DNA reads as TGTGCCAGCCACTCTCTTTGGCAGGGCCAAATCAATGAGCAGTTCTTC.

The chain couples TRBV5-1 to TRBJ1-2; TRBD1 might be the D (5 bases). Germline V gene lookup returns CDR1 SGHRS and CDR2 YFSETQ. With 0 bases removed from V and 3 bases from J, the gap between germline ends came to 6 bases. CDR3 length equals 13 residues. The CDR3 DNA follows: TGCGCCAGCAGCTTGGCGGGGGACTATGGCTACACCTTC. Amino acid sequence: CASSLAGDYGYTF.

The rearrangement links TRBV5-1 to TRBJ2-1, with a possible D match to TRBD1 (6 bases). From germline, CDR1 is SGHRS and CDR2 YFSETQ. The CDR3 covers 15 residues. Trimming left V 2 bases short and J 4 bases short, with 13 bases between. The DNA for the CDR3 is TGCGCCAGCAGCTTAAGAGGACAGCGTTACAATGAGCAGTTCTTC. It specifies CASSLRGQRYNEQFF.

V and J are TRBV20-1 and TRBJ1-2; D is unclear. Looked up from germline, CDR1 is DFQATT and CDR2 is SNEGSKA (reference sequence). The CDR3 is 11 residues long. Trimming stripped 6 bases from V and 1 base from J, with 6 bases between. CDR3 in amino acids: CSATDNYGYTF. The DNA for the CDR3 is TGCAGTGCCACAGATAACTATGGCTACACCTTC.

The chain recombines TRBV19 with TRBJ2-1, with D perhaps TRBD1 (6 bases). Germline V gene lookup returns CDR1 LNHDA and CDR2 SQIVND (reference sequence). The CDR3 is 14 residues long. Trimming took off 7 bases at V and 9 bases at J, with 19 bases between the two ends. The CDR3 here is CASKEQGSFGEQFF. In DNA, the CDR3 is TGTGCCAGTAAGGAACAGGGAAGTTTCGGTGAGCAGTTCTTC.

The chain combines TRBV4-3 with TRBJ2-1; 11 bases are a match to TRBD2. This CDR3 comprises 17 residues. V dropped 1 base and J dropped 4; count of bases not matched to a gene: 6. Per the germline V gene, CDR1 is LGHNA and CDR2 is YSLEER. The CDR3 region has the DNA TGCGCCAGCAGCCAAGCCCCCGGGACTAGCGGATACAATGAGCAGTTCTTC. Translating it yields CASSQAPGTSGYNEQFF.